This entry describes one TCR beta chain. Its specificity is not known. Quantitative 5'-RACE with molecular barcodes was used to make the TCR beta libraries. TCRdb reanalysed the 5' RACE reads using MiXCR and keeps one entry per CDR3 protein. The data contain approximately 350,000 distinct CDR3 sequences, 20% of them seen just once; the ten biggest clones take up about 12%. This entry is derived from a study of CD8 T cells in ankylosing spondylitis. The germline V and J ends were trimmed by 6 bases and 3 bases, with 11 bases remaining between them. Germline V gene lookup returns CDR1 DFQATT and CDR2 SNEGSKA (reference sequence). The CDR3 covers 12 residues. Broader study findings: Reportedly, disease-linked clones are significantly enriched in ankylosing spondylitis patients' matched synovial fluid. Disease-linked clones proved CD8+ and comparatively uncommon in peripheral blood.

The sequenced sample consisted of blood, either unsorted or a sorted T cell fraction (not recorded which). The genes are TRBV20-1 and TRBJ1-1, with D perhaps TRBD1 (6 bases). The receptor was isolated from a male donor with ankylosing spondylitis or in good health (not recorded which). The CDR3 spells CSAPGHDTEAFF. CDR3 coding DNA: TGCAGTGCCCCGGGACACGACACTGAAGCTTTCTTT.